This T cell receptor (beta chain) was retrieved from a study of cytomegalovirus exposure and HLA in healthy donors. Study outcomes and limitations: Analysis was carried out at a later point, and it linked a missense DCLRE1C variant to TCR beta V- and J-gene trimming.

Points on this clone: Its antigen remains unidentified.

Germline CDR1 and CDR2: SGHTA and FQGNSA. Trimming removed 5 bases at V and 2 bases at J, with 11 bases between. The CDR3 loop spans 14 amino acids. Primers: 60 Vbeta forward and 13 Jbeta reverse. Using immunoSEQ multiplex PCR, the repertoire was profiled, and TCRdb retains in-frame clones only, with some absent. This sample yields about 98,000 clones, of which 70% are seen a single time; around 2.3% belongs to the top ten. The receptor's source is a man aged 50 or older in good health and CMV-seronegative. Sequencing was performed on PBMCs. The chain employs TRBV7-2 and TRBJ2-3, with D maybe TRBD2 (5 bases). The CDR3 DNA reads as TGTGCCAGCAGCATTCTAGCTCTCACAGATACGCAGTATTTT. It translates to CASSILALTDTQYF.